Sequencing of this TCR beta chain was carried out in a study of early T cells in non-severe SARS-CoV-2 infection. This clonotype was counted ten times or more. The CDR3 is 17 amino acids. Trimming removed 5 bases from V and 0 bases from J, with 17 bases in between. The germline V gene has CDR1 MNHNY and CDR2 SVGAGI (reference sequence). TCRdb itself ran the 5' RACE reads through MiXCR, one entry per CDR3 protein. The sample has just over 80,000 distinct CDR3 sequences, roughly an eighth seen once. The gene calls are TRBV6-6 and TRBJ1-5; perhaps TRBD1 as D (5 bases). The receptor comes from an adult who was a healthcare worker with PCR-confirmed SARS-CoV-2 infection or an uninfected control (not recorded which). Sequenced input: whole blood. CDR3 in amino acids: CASSEGIGGASNQPQHF. CDR3 nucleotide sequence: TGTGCCAGCAGTGAAGGGATCGGAGGGGCTAGCAATCAGCCCCAGCATTTT.